This T cell receptor beta chain was recorded in a study of blood T cell repertoires in COVID-19. Study-level background: The samples span acute and convalescent COVID-19 from the United States, Italy and Spain. From T cells, B-cell-depleted T cells, or PBMCs came the material, which was cDNA or gDNA.

This CDR3 is 14 amino acids long. Deletions cut 2 bases from V and 7 bases from J, with 12 bases between. CDR1 and CDR2 from the germline V gene are LGHNA and YNFKEQ. Study processing details: Amplification of reference gene primers was used by the study to estimate nucleated cell counts. The data were produced by immunoSEQ multiplex PCR, yet TCRdb's version contains in-frame clones alone and is incomplete. The D gene and trimming were derived from the DNA, and the V and J assignments and clone size from that table. The sample yields 150,000 to 200,000 clones, nearly 90% seen once. Input material: peripheral blood. The chain uses TRBV4-2 and TRBJ1-5, with a tentative D call TRBD1 (6 bases). This TCR derives from a man aged 55-75 years with active or convalescent COVID-19. CDR3 coding DNA: TGTGCCAGCAGCCAACAGGGGAGCGAGCAGCCCCAGCATTTT. Encoded protein: CASSQQGSEQPQHF.